This TCR beta chain was found in a study of T cells in women clearing cervical HPV infection. Generated by immunoSEQ multiplex PCR, the TCRdb table keeps only in-frame clones and is missing some. This specimen shows roughly 49,000 clones; the ten leading clones hold around 0.98%. The CDR3 length is 16 residues. Germline lookup yields CDR1 SNHLY and CDR2 FYNNEI. About this clone: Its antigen is unidentified. The sequenced fragment ends 3 residues before the CDR3 boundary, so the rest is inferred from the germline J gene.

All participants had a single incident cervical HPV16 infection, and prevalent HPV16 infections were excluded. Broader study findings: Each sample's T-cell count was unknown, possibly confounding richness.

This sequence joins TRBV2 and TRBJ2-2; tentative D call: TRBD1 (5 bases). This clonotype originated in a woman between 18 and 75 years old with a cervical HPV16 infection that either progressed to CIN3+ or cleared (not recorded which). Specimen: blood buffy coat. Here the CDR3 reads CASSEQGVGYNSPLFF. The DNA read from the CDR3 is TGTGCCAGCAGTGAACAAGGGGTGGGGTATAATTCACCG.